One and the same sample provided the 14 T cell receptor beta chains below, sequenced in a study of monozygotic twins with inflammatory bowel disease. TCRdb re-called the 5' RACE reads; one entry per CDR3 protein, DNA not given. This listing includes approximately 400,000 distinct CDR3 sequences. The sequenced sample consisted of blood. These receptors were obtained from a human donor with ulcerative colitis or Crohn's disease, or a healthy co-twin of an affected twin (not recorded which).

V gene TRBV12-3 or TRBV12-4 combines with J gene TRBJ2-1; the TRBD1 assignment by TCRdb is unverifiable without DNA. This CDR3 contains 15 residues. This CDR3 is CASSPGAIMYNEQFF.

The CDR3 loop is CATSDAAGAYNEQFF. The chain has TRBV24-1 and TRBJ2-1; the D gene TCRdb calls, TRBD2, cannot be checked with no DNA. The CDR3 is 15 amino acids. CDR1 is KGHDR and CDR2 is SFDVKD in the germline V gene.

V gene TRBV5-4 combines with J gene TRBJ1-2. The CDR3 runs 15 residues. Germline CDR1 and CDR2: SGHNT and YYREEE (reference sequence). CDR3 protein: CASTMGQTEYYGYTF. The full variable domain, completed using reference TRBV5-4 and TRBJ1-2, is ETGVTQSPTHLIKTRGQQVTLRCSSQSGHNTVSWYQQALGQGPQFIFQYYREEENGRGNFPPRFSGLQFPNYSSELNVNALELDDSALYLCASTMGQTEYYGYTFGSGTRLTVV.

This rearrangement joins TRBV12-3 or TRBV12-4 to TRBJ1-2; TCRdb's assignment of TRBD1 cannot be checked, as there is no DNA. This CDR3 spans 13 amino acids. This chain's CDR3 is CASGVDRIGGYTF.

J is TRBJ2-3 and V is TRBV7-9. Germline CDR1 reads SEHNR; CDR2 reads FQNEAQ (reference sequence). This CDR3 is 12 amino acids long. CDR3 amino acids: CASSLSVDTQYF.

This rearrangement joins TRBV6-6 to TRBJ2-2. Germline lookup yields CDR1 MNHNY and CDR2 SVGAGI (reference sequence). There are 13 residues in the CDR3. CDR3 sequence: CASSYVTVGELFF.

The chain employs TRBV5-1 and TRBJ1-1; TCRdb lists TRBD1, though no DNA is available to test this call. The CDR3 sequence is 16 residues long. From germline, CDR1 is SGHRS and CDR2 YFSETQ. The CDR3: CASSLAPGQGRTEAFF.

The chain couples TRBV12-3 or TRBV12-4 to TRBJ2-3; TCRdb's D call, TRBD2, is unchecked because there is no DNA. The CDR3 has 20 residues. CDR3 residues: CASSWVFGATAGGDTDTQYF.

CDR3 sequence reads: CASSYPLVPAPANEQFF. The rearrangement links TRBV5-1 to TRBJ2-1; TCRdb outputs TRBD1, but without DNA this stays unchecked. Germline CDR1 and CDR2: SGHRS and YFSETQ. The CDR3 is 17 amino acids.

The rearrangement links TRBV7-2 to TRBJ1-3. Germline CDR1 is SGHTA and CDR2 is FQGNSA. The CDR3 has 15 amino acids. The CDR3 loop reads CASSVNRSPGNTIYF.

This CDR3 is CASSLVRIGGETQYF. J is TRBJ2-5 and V is TRBV5-5. The CDR3 is made up of 15 amino acids. Germline V lookup: CDR1 SGHKS, CDR2 YYEKEE (reference sequence).

The chain recombines TRBV7-2 with TRBJ2-7; TCRdb's D call, TRBD1, is unchecked because there is no DNA. Germline assignment: CDR1 SGHTA and CDR2 FQGNSA. The CDR3 loop spans 15 amino acids. CDR3: CASSLVGTDPFEQYF. Complete variable domain (other parts from reference TRBV7-2 and TRBJ2-7): GAGVSQSPSNKVTEKGKDVELRCDPISGHTALYWYRQSLGQGLEFLIYFQGNSAPDKSGLPSDRFSAERTGGSVSTLTIQRTQQEDSAVYLCASSLVGTDPFEQYFGPGTRLTVT.

The rearrangement uses TRBV4-1 and TRBJ2-3; there is no DNA to check the TCRdb D call of TRBD2. This CDR3 is built from 16 residues. Germline V CDR1 and CDR2: MGHRA, YSYEKL. CDR3: CASSQEGQGTPVTQYF.

Here the CDR3 reads CASSNLDRADNSPLHF. The chain links TRBV5-1 to TRBJ1-6; the TRBD1 assignment by TCRdb is unverifiable without DNA. The CDR3 totals 16 residues. CDR1 is SGHRS and CDR2 is YFSETQ in the germline V gene. The variable domain in full, with the rest retrieved from reference TRBV5-1 and TRBJ1-6, is KAGVTQTPRYLIKTRGQQVTLSCSPISGHRSVSWYQQTPGQGLQFLFEYFSETQRNKGNFPGRFSGRQFSNSRSEMNVSTLELGDSALYLCASSNLDRADNSPLHFGNGTRLTVT.